What follows is one T cell receptor (beta chain) and its context. CDR1 is MNHNY, CDR2 SVGAGI, per germline (reference sequence). The CDR3 sequence is 16 residues long. The ends were cut back, 0 bases at V and 2 bases at J, with 12 bases in the middle. The data were obtained in a study of technical replicates of blood from several donors. Using immunoSEQ multiplex PCR, the repertoire was profiled, and TCRdb retains in-frame clones only, with some absent. Of nearly 80,000 clones in the sample, 85% to 95% are singletons; the top ten hold 0.35% to 0.45%. This clonotype was sampled from a human donor in good health. Material: T cells isolated from PBMCs. V is TRBV6-6 and J is TRBJ2-3; D is possibly TRBD2 (6 bases). The CDR3 protein is CASSYSGSGNTDTQYF. The CDR3 nucleotides read TGTGCCAGCAGTTACTCTGGTAGCGGAAACACAGATACGCAGTATTTT.